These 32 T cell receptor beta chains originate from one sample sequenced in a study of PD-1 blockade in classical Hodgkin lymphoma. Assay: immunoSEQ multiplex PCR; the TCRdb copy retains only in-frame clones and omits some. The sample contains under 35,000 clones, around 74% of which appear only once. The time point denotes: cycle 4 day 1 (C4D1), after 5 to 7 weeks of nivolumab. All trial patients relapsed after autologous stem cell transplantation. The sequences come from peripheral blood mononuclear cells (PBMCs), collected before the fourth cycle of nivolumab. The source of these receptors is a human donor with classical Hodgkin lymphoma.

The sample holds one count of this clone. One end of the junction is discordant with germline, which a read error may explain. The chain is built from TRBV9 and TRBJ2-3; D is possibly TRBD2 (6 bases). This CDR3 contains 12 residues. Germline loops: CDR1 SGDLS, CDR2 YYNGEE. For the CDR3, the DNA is TGTGCCAGCAGCGCCACCGGGACTTCTCCAAATTTT. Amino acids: CASSATGTSPNF.

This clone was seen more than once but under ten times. The CDR3 DNA follows: TGTGCCAGCAGTTTAACTAGTCGGGGCAATGAGCAGTTCTTC. Amino acids: CASSLTSRGNEQFF. This chain links TRBV27 with TRBJ2-1; D perhaps matches TRBD2 (5 bases). V shed 2 bases and J shed 6 bases, with 11 bases lying between them. This CDR3 has 14 amino acids. The germline gives CDR1 MNHEY, CDR2 SMNVEV (reference sequence).

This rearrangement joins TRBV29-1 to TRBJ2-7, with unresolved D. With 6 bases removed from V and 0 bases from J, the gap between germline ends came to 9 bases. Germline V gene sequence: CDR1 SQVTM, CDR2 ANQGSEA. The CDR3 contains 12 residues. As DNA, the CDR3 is TGCAGCGTCACCGATAGCTCCTACGAGCAGTACTTC. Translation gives CSVTDSSYEQYF.

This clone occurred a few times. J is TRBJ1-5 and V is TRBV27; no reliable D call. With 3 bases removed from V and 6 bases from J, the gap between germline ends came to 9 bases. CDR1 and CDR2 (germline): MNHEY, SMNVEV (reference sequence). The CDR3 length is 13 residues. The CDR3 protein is CASSLDVGQPQHF. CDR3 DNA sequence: TGTGCCAGCAGTTTGGATGTGGGTCAGCCCCAGCATTTT.

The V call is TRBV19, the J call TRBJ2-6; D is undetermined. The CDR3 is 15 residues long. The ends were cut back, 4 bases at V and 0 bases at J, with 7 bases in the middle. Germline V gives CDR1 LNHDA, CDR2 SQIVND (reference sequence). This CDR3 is CASSKWLSGANVLTF. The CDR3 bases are TGTGCCAGTAGTAAGTGGCTCTCTGGGGCCAACGTCCTGACTTTC. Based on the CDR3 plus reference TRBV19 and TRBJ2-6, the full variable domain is DGGITQSPKYLFRKEGQNVTLSCEQNLNHDAMYWYRQDPGQGLRLIYYSQIVNDFQKGDIAEGYSVSREKKESFPLTVTSAQKNPTAFYLCASSKWLSGANVLTFGAGSRLTVL.

CDR3 DNA: TGTGCCAGCAGCTTCAGGGGAGAAAAACTGTTTTTT. Translating it yields CASSFRGEKLFF. The chain combines TRBV7-9 with TRBJ1-4, with a tentative D call TRBD1 (6 bases). The V end was cut by 3 bases, the J end by 8 bases, with 7 bases between. The CDR3 consists of 12 residues. Germline values: CDR1 SEHNR, CDR2 FQNEAQ (reference sequence).

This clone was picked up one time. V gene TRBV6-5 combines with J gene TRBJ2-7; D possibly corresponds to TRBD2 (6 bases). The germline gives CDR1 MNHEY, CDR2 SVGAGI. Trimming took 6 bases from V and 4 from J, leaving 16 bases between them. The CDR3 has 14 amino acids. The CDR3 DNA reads TGTGCCAGCAGGGCGGGACCGAAGCTGTACGAGCAGTACTTC. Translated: CASRAGPKLYEQYF.

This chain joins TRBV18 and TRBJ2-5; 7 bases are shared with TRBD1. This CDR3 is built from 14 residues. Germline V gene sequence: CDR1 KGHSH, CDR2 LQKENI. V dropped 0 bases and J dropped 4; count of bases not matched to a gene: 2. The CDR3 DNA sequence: TGTGCCAGCTCACCACCGGGACAGCGAGAGACCCAGTACTTC. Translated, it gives CASSPPGQRETQYF.

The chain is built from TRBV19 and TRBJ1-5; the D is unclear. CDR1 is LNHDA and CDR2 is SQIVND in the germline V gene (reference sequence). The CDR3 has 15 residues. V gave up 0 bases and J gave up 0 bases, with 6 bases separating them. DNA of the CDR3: TGTGCCAGTAGTATAGAGTTCGATAGCAATCAGCCCCAGCATTTT. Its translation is CASSIEFDSNQPQHF. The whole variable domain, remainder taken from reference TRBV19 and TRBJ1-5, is DGGITQSPKYLFRKEGQNVTLSCEQNLNHDAMYWYRQDPGQGLRLIYYSQIVNDFQKGDIAEGYSVSREKKESFPLTVTSAQKNPTAFYLCASSIEFDSNQPQHFGDGTRLSIL.

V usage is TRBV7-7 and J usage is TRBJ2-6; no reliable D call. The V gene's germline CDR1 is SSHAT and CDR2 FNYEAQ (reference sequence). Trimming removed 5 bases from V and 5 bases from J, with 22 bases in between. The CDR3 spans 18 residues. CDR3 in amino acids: CASSLYLKPQSRANVLTF. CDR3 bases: TGTGCCAGCAGCCTATATCTTAAGCCACAAAGTCGGGCCAACGTCCTGACTTTC.

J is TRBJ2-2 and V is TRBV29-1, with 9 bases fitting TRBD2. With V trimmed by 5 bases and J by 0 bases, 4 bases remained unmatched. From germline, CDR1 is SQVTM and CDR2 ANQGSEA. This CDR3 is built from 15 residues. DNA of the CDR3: TGCAGCGTTATACTAGCGGGTGCGAACACCGGGGAGCTGTTTTTT. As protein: CSVILAGANTGELFF.

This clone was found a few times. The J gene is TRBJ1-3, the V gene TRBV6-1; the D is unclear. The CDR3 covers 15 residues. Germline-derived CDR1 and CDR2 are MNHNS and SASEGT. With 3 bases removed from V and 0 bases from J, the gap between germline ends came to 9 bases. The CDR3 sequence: CASSELGFSGNTIYF. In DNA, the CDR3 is TGTGCCAGCAGTGAGTTAGGGTTCTCTGGAAACACCATATATTTT.

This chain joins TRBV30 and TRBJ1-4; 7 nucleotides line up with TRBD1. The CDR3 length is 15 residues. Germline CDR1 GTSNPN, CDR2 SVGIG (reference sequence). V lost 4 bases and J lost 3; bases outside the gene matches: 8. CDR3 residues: CAWTGQPGANEKLFF. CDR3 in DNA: TGTGCCTGGACGGGACAGCCGGGGGCTAATGAAAAACTGTTTTTT.

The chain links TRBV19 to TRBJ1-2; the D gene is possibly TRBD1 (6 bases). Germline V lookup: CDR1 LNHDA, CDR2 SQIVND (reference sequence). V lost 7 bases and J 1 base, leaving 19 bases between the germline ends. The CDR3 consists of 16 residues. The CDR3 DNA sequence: TGTGCCAGTACGTTGAGGACAGAAGCGATTAACTATGGCTACACCTTC. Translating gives CASTLRTEAINYGYTF. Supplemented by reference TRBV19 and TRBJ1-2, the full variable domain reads DGGITQSPKYLFRKEGQNVTLSCEQNLNHDAMYWYRQDPGQGLRLIYYSQIVNDFQKGDIAEGYSVSREKKESFPLTVTSAQKNPTAFYLCASTLRTEAINYGYTFGSGTRLTVV.

The CDR3 spells CASYGGGYGYTF. The DNA of the CDR3 is TGTGCCTCCTACGGGGGCGGATATGGCTACACCTTC. The rearrangement links TRBV2 to TRBJ1-2; tentatively, D is TRBD1 (6 bases). This CDR3 contains 12 residues. V was cut by 11 bases and J by 5 bases, with 15 bases left in between. Germline V gene lookup returns CDR1 SNHLY and CDR2 FYNNEI.

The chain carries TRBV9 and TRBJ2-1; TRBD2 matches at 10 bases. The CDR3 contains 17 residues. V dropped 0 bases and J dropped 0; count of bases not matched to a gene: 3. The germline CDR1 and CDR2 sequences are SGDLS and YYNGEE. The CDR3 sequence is CASSVGASGSSYNEQFF. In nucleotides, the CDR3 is TGTGCCAGCAGCGTAGGGGCTAGCGGGAGCTCCTACAATGAGCAGTTCTTC.

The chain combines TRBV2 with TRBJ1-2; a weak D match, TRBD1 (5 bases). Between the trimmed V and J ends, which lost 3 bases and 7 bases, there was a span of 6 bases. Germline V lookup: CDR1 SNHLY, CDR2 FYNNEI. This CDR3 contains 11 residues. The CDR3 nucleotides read TGTGCCAGCAGTGAGGGGGGTGGCTACACCTTC. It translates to CASSEGGGYTF. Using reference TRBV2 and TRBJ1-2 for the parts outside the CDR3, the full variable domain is EPEVTQTPSHQVTQMGQEVILRCVPISNHLYFYWYRQILGQKVEFLVSFYNNEISEKSEIFDDQFSVERPDGSNFTLKIRSTKLEDSAMYFCASSEGGGYTFGSGTRLTVV.

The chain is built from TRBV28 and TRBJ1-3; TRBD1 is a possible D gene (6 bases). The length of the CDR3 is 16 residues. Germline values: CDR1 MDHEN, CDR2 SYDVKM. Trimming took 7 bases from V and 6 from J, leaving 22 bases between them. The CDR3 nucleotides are TGTGCCAGCACTAATAGCTGGGGGGGGGCGGAAAACACCATATATTTT. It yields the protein CASTNSWGGAENTIYF.

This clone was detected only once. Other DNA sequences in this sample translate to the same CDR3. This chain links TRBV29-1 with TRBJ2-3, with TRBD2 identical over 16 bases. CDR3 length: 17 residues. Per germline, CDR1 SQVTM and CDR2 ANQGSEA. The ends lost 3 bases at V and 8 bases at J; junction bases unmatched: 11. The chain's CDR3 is CSVDTPGLAGGPPTQYF. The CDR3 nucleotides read TGCAGCGTTGACACTCCGGGACTAGCGGGAGGGCCCCCTACGCAGTATTTT.

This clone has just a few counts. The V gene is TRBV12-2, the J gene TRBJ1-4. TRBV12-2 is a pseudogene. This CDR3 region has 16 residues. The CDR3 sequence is CASPPQLRGAYEKLFF. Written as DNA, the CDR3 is TGTGCAAGTCCCCCACAACTACGGGGGGCGTATGAAAAACTGTTTTTT.

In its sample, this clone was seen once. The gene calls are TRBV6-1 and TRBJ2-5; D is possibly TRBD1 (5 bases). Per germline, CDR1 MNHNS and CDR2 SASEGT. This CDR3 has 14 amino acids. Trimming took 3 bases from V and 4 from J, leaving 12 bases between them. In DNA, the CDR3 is TGTGCCAGCAGTGAGTTTGACAGACGAGAGACCCAGTACTTC. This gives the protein CASSEFDRRETQYF.

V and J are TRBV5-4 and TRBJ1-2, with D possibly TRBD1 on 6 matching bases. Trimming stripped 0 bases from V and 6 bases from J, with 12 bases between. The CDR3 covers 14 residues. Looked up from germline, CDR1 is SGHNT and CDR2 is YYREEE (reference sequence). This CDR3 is CASSLARGRDGYTF. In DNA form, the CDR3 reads TGTGCCAGCAGCTTGGCCAGGGGACGAGATGGCTACACCTTC.

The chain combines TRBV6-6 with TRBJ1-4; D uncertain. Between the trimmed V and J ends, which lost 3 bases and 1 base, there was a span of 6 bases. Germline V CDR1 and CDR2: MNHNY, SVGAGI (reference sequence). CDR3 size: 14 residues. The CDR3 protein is CASSYLRTNEKLFF. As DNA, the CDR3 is TGTGCCAGCAGTTATTTACGAACTAATGAAAAACTGTTTTTT.

The CDR3 spells CATSRFTGYEGDTEAFF. The CDR3 DNA is TGTGCCACCAGCAGGTTCACAGGGTATGAGGGGGACACTGAAGCTTTCTTT. The chain recombines TRBV15 with TRBJ1-1; possible D gene TRBD1, 6 bases. The CDR3 consists of 17 residues. In germline, CDR1 is LNHNV, CDR2 YYDKDF (reference sequence). Trimming took off 3 bases at V and 3 bases at J, with 20 bases between the two ends. The full variable domain, its missing parts supplied by reference TRBV15 and TRBJ1-1, is DAMVIQNPRYQVTQFGKPVTLSCSQTLNHNVMYWYQQKSSQAPKLLFHYYDKDFNNEADTPDNFQSRRPNTSFCFLDIRSPGLGDTAMYLCATSRFTGYEGDTEAFFGQGTRLTVV.

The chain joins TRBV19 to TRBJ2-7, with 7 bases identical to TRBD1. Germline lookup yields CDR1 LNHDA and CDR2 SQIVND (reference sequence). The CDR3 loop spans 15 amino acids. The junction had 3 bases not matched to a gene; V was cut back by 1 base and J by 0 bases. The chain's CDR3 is CASSIGGTASYEQYF. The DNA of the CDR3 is TGTGCCAGTAGTATAGGGGGGACAGCCTCCTACGAGCAGTACTTC.

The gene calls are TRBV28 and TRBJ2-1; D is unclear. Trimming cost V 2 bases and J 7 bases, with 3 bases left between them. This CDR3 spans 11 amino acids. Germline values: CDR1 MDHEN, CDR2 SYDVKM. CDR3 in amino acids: CASSLRNEQFF. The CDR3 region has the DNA TGTGCCAGCAGTTTACGTAATGAGCAGTTCTTC.

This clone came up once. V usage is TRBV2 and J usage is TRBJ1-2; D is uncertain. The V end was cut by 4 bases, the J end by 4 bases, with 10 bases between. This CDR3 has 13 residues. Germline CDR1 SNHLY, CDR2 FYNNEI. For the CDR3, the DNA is TGTGCCAGCAGTGTGTCGGATGGCTATGGCTACACCTTC. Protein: CASSVSDGYGYTF.

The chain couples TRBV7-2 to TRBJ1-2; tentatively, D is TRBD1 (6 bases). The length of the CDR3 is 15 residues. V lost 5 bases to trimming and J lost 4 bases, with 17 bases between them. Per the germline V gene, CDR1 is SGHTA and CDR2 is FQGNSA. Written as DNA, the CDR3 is TGTGCCAGCAGCCCCACGGGGGGCAGAGGCTATGGCTACACCTTC. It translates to CASSPTGGRGYGYTF.

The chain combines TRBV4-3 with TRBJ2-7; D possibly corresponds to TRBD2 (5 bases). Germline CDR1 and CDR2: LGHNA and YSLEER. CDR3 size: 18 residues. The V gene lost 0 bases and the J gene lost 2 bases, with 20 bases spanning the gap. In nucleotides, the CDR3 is TGCGCCAGCAGCCAAGAACCTCCTAGAGGGAGTTCTACCTACGAGCAGTACTTC. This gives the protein CASSQEPPRGSSTYEQYF.

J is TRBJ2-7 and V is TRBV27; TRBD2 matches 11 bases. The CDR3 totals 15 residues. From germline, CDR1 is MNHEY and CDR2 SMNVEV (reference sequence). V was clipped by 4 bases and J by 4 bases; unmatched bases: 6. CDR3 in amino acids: CASSWVGTSGYEQYF. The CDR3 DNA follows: TGTGCCAGCAGTTGGGTCGGGACTAGCGGTTACGAGCAGTACTTC.

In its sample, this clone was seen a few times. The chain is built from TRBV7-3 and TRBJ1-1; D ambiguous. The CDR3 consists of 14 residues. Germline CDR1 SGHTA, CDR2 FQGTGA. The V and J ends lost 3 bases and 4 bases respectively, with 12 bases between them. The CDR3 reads CASSFKGPPTEAFF. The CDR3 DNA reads TGTGCCAGCAGCTTTAAGGGCCCCCCCACTGAAGCTTTCTTT. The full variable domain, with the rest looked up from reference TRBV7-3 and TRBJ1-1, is GAGVSQTPSNKVTEKGKYVELRCDPISGHTALYWYRQSLGQGPEFLIYFQGTGAADDSGLPNDRFFAVRPEGSVSTLKIQRTERGDSAVYLCASSFKGPPTEAFFGQGTRLTVV.

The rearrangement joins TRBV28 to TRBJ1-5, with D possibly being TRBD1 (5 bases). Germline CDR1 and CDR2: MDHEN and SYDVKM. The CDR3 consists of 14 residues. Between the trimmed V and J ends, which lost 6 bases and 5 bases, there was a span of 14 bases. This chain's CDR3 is CASRDSVGYQPQHF. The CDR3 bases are TGTGCCAGCAGAGACAGTGTGGGGTATCAGCCCCAGCATTTT.